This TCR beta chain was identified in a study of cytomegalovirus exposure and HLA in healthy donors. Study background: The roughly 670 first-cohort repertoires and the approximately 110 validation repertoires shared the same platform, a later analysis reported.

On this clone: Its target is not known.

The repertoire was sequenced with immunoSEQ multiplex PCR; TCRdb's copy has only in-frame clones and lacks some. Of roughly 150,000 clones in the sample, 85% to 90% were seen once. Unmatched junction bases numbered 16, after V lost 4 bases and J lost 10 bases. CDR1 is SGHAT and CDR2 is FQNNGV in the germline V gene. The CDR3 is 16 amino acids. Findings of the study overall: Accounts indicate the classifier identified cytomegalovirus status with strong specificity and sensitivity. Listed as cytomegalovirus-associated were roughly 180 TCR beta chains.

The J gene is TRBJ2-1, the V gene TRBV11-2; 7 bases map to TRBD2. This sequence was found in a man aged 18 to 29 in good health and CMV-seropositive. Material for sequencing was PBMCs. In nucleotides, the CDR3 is TGTGCCAGCAGCTCCTCCAGCGGGACTCAGGTGGGAGAGCAGTTCTTC. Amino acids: CASSSSSGTQVGEQFF.